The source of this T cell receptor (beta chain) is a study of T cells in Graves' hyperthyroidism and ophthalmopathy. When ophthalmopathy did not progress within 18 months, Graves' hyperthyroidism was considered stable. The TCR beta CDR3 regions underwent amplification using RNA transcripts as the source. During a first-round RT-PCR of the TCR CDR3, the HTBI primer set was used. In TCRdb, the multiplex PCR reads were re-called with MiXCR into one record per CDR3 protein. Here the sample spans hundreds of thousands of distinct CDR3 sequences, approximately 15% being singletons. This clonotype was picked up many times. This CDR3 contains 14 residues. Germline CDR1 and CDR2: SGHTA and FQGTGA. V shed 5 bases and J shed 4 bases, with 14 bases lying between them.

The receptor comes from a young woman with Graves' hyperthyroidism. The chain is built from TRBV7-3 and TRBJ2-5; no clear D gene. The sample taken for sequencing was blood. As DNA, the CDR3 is TGTGCCAGCAGCCCCGACGGGCGCCTAGAGACCCAGTACTTC. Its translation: CASSPDGRLETQYF. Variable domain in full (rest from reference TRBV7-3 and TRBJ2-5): GAGVSQTPSNKVTEKGKYVELRCDPISGHTALYWYRQSLGQGPEFLIYFQGTGAADDSGLPNDRFFAVRPEGSVSTLKIQRTERGDSAVYLCASSPDGRLETQYFGPGTRLLVL.